This T cell receptor beta chain was identified during a study of metastatic and nonmetastatic thyroid tumors. Germline assignment: CDR1 KGHSH and CDR2 LQKENI. V gave up 3 bases and J gave up 8 bases, with 16 bases separating them. This CDR3 contains 14 residues. A single count supports this clone. The antigen is unknown. In the original processing: Researchers built a distant-metastasis classifier for papillary thyroid cancer that drew on CDR3 differences across clinicopathological groups. With MiXCR, TCRdb reprocessed the PCR reads. TCRdb assigned the V and J calls; the authors' analysis was not used. The table records about 92,000 clones, just under 15% of them present only once. Study-level points and caveats: Reported TCR beta diversity, measured in blood and tumor, was significantly higher for malignant thyroid tumors than for benign nodules.

Patients were all untreated before their thyroid surgery. The sequence came from a female donor with papillary thyroid cancer or a benign thyroid nodule (not recorded which). Some clones in this sample may be carry-over from other donors' samples. The rearrangement links TRBV18 to TRBJ1-2; D is unresolved. Material for sequencing was blood. CDR3 loop: CASSPDRVQMGYTF. The CDR3 DNA follows: TGTGCCAGCTCACCTGACCGGGTGCAAATGGGCTACACCTTC.